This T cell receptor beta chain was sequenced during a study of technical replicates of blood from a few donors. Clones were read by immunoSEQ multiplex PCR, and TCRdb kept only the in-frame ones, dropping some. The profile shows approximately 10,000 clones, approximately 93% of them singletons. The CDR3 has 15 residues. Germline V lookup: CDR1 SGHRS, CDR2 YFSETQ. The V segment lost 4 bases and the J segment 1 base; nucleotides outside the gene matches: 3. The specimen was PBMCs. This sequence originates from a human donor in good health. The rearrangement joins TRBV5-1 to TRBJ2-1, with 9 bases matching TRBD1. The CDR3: CASSAGTGSYNEQFF. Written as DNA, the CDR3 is TGCGCCAGCAGCGCCGGGACAGGGTCCTACAATGAGCAGTTCTTC.